This T cell receptor beta chain was retrieved from a study of shared clonotypes between healthy human individuals. The repertoire was sequenced with immunoSEQ multiplex PCR; TCRdb's copy has only in-frame clones and lacks some. The sample shows approximately 640,000 clones, less than 80% of them seen only once. Trimming pared 5 bases from V and 6 bases from J, leaving 20 bases between. The CDR3 is made up of 16 amino acids. The germline V gene has CDR1 LNHDA and CDR2 SQIVND (reference sequence). This clonotype was obtained from a woman aged 30 to 39 in good health. The material sequenced was memory CD4+ T cells sorted from blood. The subset is: CD45RA-negative fraction. The chain employs TRBV19 and TRBJ1-5; D gene unclear. CDR3 DNA: TGTGCCAGTAGTTTCCTCCCGGCCCCGGTGGGTCAGCCCCAGCATTTT. Encoded protein: CASSFLPAPVGQPQHF.